A single sample is the source of the 4 T cell receptor beta chains below, sequenced in a study of blood T cell repertoires in COVID-19. Here immunoSEQ multiplex PCR was the method, and the copy in TCRdb shows in-frame clones only, minus some. Altogether approximately 240,000 clones are present, about nine tenths being singletons, with the ten largest covering over 6%. Sequenced input: PBMCs or T cells enriched from blood (not recorded which). These receptors originate from a woman in her thirties with acute COVID-19.

V usage is TRBV7-8 and J usage is TRBJ1-5; D gene unclear. CDR1 and CDR2 from the germline V gene are SGHVS and FQNEAQ. Trimming cost V 3 bases and J 5 bases, with 14 bases left between them. The CDR3 spans 15 residues. This chain's CDR3 is CASSLLERGHQPQHF. CDR3 sequence (DNA): TGTGCCAGCAGCTTGCTTGAACGGGGTCATCAGCCCCAGCATTTT. Supplemented by reference TRBV7-8 and TRBJ1-5, the full variable domain reads GAGVSQSPRYKVAKRGQDVALRCDPISGHVSLFWYQQALGQGPEFLTYFQNEAQLDKSGLPSDRFFAERPEGSVSTLKIQRTQQEDSAVYLCASSLLERGHQPQHFGDGTRLSIL.

This chain joins TRBV5-4 and TRBJ2-1; 9 bases fit TRBD2. Germline V CDR1 and CDR2: SGHNT, YYREEE (reference sequence). The V segment lost 4 bases and the J segment 2 bases; nucleotides outside the gene matches: 10. CDR3 length equals 17 residues. In nucleotides, the CDR3 is TGTGCCAGCAGCCAGAGCGGCGGGAGGGGGCCCTACAATGAGCAGTTCTTC. This codes for CASSQSGGRGPYNEQFF.

The CDR3 DNA reads as TGTGCCAGCAGCTTAAACGGACAGGGAACTGAAGCTTTCTTT. This encodes CASSLNGQGTEAFF. The genes are TRBV7-3 and TRBJ1-1, with TRBD1 matching 8 bases. The germline V gene has CDR1 SGHTA and CDR2 FQGTGA. Trimming cost V 1 base and J 5 bases; bases outside gene matches: 3. The CDR3 runs to 14 residues.

V and J are TRBV29-1 and TRBJ1-3; D perhaps matches TRBD1 (5 bases). Between the trimmed V and J ends, which lost 6 bases and 1 base, there was a span of 10 bases. This CDR3 contains 13 residues. Germline V lookup: CDR1 SQVTM, CDR2 ANQGSEA. The CDR3 loop reads CSVGGPSGNTIYF. In nucleotides, the CDR3 is TGCAGCGTGGGGGGACCGTCTGGAAACACCATATATTTT. The complete variable domain, with remaining parts taken from reference TRBV29-1 and TRBJ1-3, reads SAVISQKPSRDICQRGTSLTIQCQVDSQVTMMFWYRQQPGQSLTLIATANQGSEATYESGFVIDKFPISRPNLTFSTLTVSNMSPEDSSIYLCSVGGPSGNTIYFGEGSWLTVV.